This is a list of T cell receptor beta chains from one sample in a study of OX40 agonist ivuxolimab in advanced cancers. Assay: immunoSEQ multiplex PCR; the TCRdb copy retains only in-frame clones and omits some. Of about 75,000 clones in the sample, about 85% were seen once. Here the sequenced sample was CD4+ or CD8+ T cells sorted from blood, taken in a trial of the OX40 agonist ivuxolimab. The receptors come from an adult with an advanced solid tumor such as melanoma, head and neck, liver or kidney cancer. The CDR3 runs from the conserved cysteine through the conserved F or W. A D gene is named only where the DNA matches it firmly. Some rows have no size entry. The others give once, few or many, or a class for an expanded clone.

CDR3 DNA | CDR3 protein | clone size | D gene | J gene | V gene
TGTGCCAGCAGCCTCAACAGAAACCAAGAGACCCAGTACTTC | CASSLNRNQETQYF | - | - | TRBJ2-5 | TRBV6-6
TGTGCCAGCAGCGAGGGACTAGCGGGCTACAATGAGCAGTTCTTC | CASSEGLAGYNEQFF | - | TRBD2 | TRBJ2-1 | TRBV7-2
TGCGCCAGCAGCTTAAGCGGGAGCCTCTACAATGAGCAGTTCTTC | CASSLSGSLYNEQFF | - | TRBD2 | TRBJ2-1 | TRBV5-1
TGTGCCAGCAGCTTGGAGGGGGCGCGGAGCAACATTCAGTACTTC | CASSLEGARSNIQYF | - | TRBD1 | TRBJ2-4 | TRBV5-4
TGTGCCAGCAGTGGGGATTTCTACACTGAAGCTTTCTTT | CASSGDFYTEAFF | few | - | TRBJ1-1 | TRBV6-1
TGTGCCAGCATTGAACTAGCGGGAGTTGGAGAGACCCAGTACTTC | CASIELAGVGETQYF | - | TRBD2 | TRBJ2-5 | TRBV2
TGTGCCAGCAGCGTAGCCCTAGCGGACTCCTACGAGCAGTACTTC | CASSVALADSYEQYF | - | TRBD2 | TRBJ2-7 | TRBV9
TGTGCCAGCAGCGAGGACATCTACGAGCAGTACTTC | CASSEDIYEQYF | few | - | TRBJ2-7 | TRBV9
TGTGCCAGCAGCTTATATAGGGGTGGCCTAAGCTCCTACAATGAGCAGTTCTTC | CASSLYRGGLSSYNEQFF | once | - | TRBJ2-1 | TRBV7-9
TGTGCCAGCAGCGCCGCTGCTTCTCTGGGACTAGCGGCGTACAATGAGCAGTTCTTC | CASSAAASLGLAAYNEQFF | - | TRBD2 | TRBJ2-1 | TRBV7-2
TGTGCCAGCAGCGTAGGCTCTAGCTCCTACAATGAGCAGTTCTTC | CASSVGSSSYNEQFF | - | - | TRBJ2-1 | TRBV9
TGTGCCAGCAGTCTCACGGGGACAGCTCTTTCCGAGCAGTACTTC | CASSLTGTALSEQYF | - | TRBD1 | TRBJ2-7 | TRBV6-5
TGCGCCAGCAGCCAGGGGGCCTACGAGTCCTACGAGCAGTACTTC | CASSQGAYESYEQYF | - | - | TRBJ2-7 | TRBV4-1
TGTGCCAGCAGTACCTCTATCGGGACCACCGGGGAGCTGTTTTTT | CASSTSIGTTGELFF | - | - | TRBJ2-2 | TRBV28
TGTGCCAGCAGCATTCAGGGGGGCCTCATGGACGAGCAGTACTTC | CASSIQGGLMDEQYF | - | - | TRBJ2-7 | TRBV7-2
TGTGCCAGCAGCTTGGGGGTACCCTACGAGCAGTACTTC | CASSLGVPYEQYF | - | - | TRBJ2-7 | TRBV5-4
TGTGCCAGTTCCTTTTTAGGAGGGAACTCACCCCTCCACTTT | CASSFLGGNSPLHF | - | - | TRBJ1-6 | TRBV19
TGTGCCAGCAGCCTTGACAGGGGCGCCTACAATGAGCAGTTCTTC | CASSLDRGAYNEQFF | once | TRBD1 | TRBJ2-1 | TRBV27
TGTGCCAGCTCAGGCTGGGACTCGAGCTCCTACGAGCAGTACTTC | CASSGWDSSSYEQYF | - | - | TRBJ2-7 | TRBV18
TGTGCCAGCAGCCCAAGGTGGGGGAGGAGGGGCTACACCTTC | CASSPRWGRRGYTF | - | - | TRBJ1-2 | TRBV7-9
TGTGCCAGCAGCTTGTTGGGGGTGAACACTGAAGCTTTCTTT | CASSLLGVNTEAFF | - | - | TRBJ1-1 | TRBV5-4
TGTGCCAGCTCACCACTCGGACTGGAGGGAAGCGCAGATACGCAGTATTTT | CASSPLGLEGSADTQYF | - | - | TRBJ2-3 | TRBV18